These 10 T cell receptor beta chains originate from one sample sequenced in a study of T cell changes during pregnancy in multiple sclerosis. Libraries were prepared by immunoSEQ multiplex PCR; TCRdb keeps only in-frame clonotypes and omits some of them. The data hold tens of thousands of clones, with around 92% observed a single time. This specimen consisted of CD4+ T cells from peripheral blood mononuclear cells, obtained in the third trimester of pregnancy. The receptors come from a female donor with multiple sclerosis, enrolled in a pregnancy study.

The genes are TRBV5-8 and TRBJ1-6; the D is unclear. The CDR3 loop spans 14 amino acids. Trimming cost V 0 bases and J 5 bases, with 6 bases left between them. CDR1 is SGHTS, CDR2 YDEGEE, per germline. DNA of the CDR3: TGTGCCAGCAGCTTGGAAACAGATAATTCACCCCTCCACTTT. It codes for CASSLETDNSPLHF.

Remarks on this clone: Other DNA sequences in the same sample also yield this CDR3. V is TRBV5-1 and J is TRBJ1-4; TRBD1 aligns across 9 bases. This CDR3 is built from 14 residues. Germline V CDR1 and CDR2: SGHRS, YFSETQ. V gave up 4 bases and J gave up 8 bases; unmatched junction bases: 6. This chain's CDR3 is CASSPGQGREKLFF. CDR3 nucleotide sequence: TGCGCCAGCAGCCCCGGACAGGGGCGAGAAAAACTGTTTTTT.

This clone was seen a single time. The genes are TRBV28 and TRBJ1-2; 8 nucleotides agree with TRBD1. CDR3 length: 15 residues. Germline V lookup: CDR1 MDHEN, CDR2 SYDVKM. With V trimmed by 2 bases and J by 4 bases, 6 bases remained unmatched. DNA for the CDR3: TGTGCCAGCAGTTTAGTCAGGGGGCTCATCTATGGCTACACCTTC. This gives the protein CASSLVRGLIYGYTF.

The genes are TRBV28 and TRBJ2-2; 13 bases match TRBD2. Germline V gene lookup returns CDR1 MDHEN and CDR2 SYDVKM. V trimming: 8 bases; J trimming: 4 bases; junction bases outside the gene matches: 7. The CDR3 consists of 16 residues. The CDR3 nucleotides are TGTGCCAGCCGCGGACTAGCGGGAGTTTCCACCGGGGAGCTGTTTTTT. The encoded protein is CASRGLAGVSTGELFF.

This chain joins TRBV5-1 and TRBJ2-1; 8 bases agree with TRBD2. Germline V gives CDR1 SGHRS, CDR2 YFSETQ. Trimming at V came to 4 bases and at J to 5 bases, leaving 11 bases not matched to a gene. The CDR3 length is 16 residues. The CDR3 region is CASSPRPSGGDNEQFF. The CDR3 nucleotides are TGCGCCAGCAGCCCCCGTCCGTCGGGAGGGGACAATGAGCAGTTCTTC.

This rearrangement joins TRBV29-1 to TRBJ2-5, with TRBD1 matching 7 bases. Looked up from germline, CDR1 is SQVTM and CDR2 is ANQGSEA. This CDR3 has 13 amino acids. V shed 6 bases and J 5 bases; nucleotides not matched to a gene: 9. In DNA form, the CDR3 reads TGCAGCGTCCTAGAACAGGGGATTGAGACCCAGTACTTC. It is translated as CSVLEQGIETQYF.

CDR3 sequence: CASSPLWDSHEQFF. DNA of the CDR3: TGTGCCAGCTCACCCCTCTGGGACAGCCATGAGCAGTTCTTC. The chain links TRBV18 to TRBJ2-1; 7 bases agree with TRBD1. Germline V gene sequence: CDR1 KGHSH, CDR2 LQKENI. The CDR3 sequence is 14 residues long. Germline trimming cut 3 bases from V and 8 bases from J; bases unmatched to any gene: 7. The whole variable domain, remainder taken from reference TRBV18 and TRBJ2-1, is NAGVMQNPRHLVRRRGQEARLRCSPMKGHSHVYWYRQLPEEGLKFMVYLQKENIIDESGMPKERFSAEFPKEGPSILRIQQVVRGDSAAYFCASSPLWDSHEQFFGPGTRLTVL.

The CDR3 reads CASSEDRVNLAKNIQYF. In DNA form, the CDR3 reads TGTGCCAGCAGTGAGGATCGGGTAAATCTAGCCAAAAACATTCAGTACTTC. The chain combines TRBV2 with TRBJ2-4, with D uncertain. V was clipped by 3 bases and J by 0 bases, with 15 bases between them. CDR1 is SNHLY and CDR2 is FYNNEI in the germline V gene. CDR3 size: 17 residues.

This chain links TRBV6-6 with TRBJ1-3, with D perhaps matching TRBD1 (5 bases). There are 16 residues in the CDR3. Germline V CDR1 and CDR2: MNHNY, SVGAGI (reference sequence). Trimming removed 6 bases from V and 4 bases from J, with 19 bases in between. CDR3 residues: CASSPPLRGMGNTIYF. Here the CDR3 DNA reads TGTGCCAGCAGCCCCCCCTTAAGGGGCATGGGAAACACCATATATTTT.

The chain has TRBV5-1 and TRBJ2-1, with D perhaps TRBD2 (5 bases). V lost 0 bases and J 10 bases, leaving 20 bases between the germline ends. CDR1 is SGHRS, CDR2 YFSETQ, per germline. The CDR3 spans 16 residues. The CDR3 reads CASSLELEGRLREQFF. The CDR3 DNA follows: TGCGCCAGCAGCTTGGAACTAGAGGGTCGGCTTAGGGAGCAGTTCTTC.